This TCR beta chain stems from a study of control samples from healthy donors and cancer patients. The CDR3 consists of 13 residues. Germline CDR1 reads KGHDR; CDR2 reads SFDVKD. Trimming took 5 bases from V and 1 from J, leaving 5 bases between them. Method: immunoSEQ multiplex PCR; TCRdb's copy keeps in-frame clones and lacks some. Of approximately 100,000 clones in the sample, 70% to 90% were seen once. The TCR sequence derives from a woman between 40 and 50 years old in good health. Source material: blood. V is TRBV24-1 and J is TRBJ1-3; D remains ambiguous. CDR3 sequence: CATSADSGNTIYF. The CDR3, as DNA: TGTGCCACCAGTGCGGATTCTGGAAACACCATATATTTT.